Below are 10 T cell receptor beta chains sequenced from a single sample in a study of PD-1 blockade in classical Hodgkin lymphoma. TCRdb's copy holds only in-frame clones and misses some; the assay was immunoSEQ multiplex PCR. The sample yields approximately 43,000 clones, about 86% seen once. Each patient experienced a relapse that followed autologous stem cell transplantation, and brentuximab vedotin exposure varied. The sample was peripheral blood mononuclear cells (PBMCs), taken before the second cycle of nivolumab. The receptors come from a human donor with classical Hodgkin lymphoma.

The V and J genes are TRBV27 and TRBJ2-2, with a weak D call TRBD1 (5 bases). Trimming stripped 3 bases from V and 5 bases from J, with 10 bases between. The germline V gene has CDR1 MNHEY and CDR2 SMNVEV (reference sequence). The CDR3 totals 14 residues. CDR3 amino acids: CASSFAGWTGELFF. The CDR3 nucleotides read TGTGCCAGCAGTTTCGCAGGGTGGACCGGGGAGCTGTTTTTT.

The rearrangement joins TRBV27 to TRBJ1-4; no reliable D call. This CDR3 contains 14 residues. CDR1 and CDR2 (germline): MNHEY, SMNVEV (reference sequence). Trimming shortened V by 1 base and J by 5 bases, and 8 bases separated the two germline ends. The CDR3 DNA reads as TGTGCCAGCAGTTTATATCCCCTCAATGAAAAACTGTTTTTT. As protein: CASSLYPLNEKLFF.

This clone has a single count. The CDR3 DNA reads as TGTGCCAGCAGTGAAGCGTCGGGCAGGAGCTATCGATCCAAAAATTCACCCCTCCACTTT. Its translation is CASSEASGRSYRSKNSPLHF. The V gene is TRBV2, the J gene TRBJ1-6; D remains ambiguous. Trimming took 0 bases from V and 7 from J, leaving 25 bases between them. The CDR3 sequence is 20 residues long. The germline V gene encodes CDR1 SNHLY and CDR2 FYNNEI.

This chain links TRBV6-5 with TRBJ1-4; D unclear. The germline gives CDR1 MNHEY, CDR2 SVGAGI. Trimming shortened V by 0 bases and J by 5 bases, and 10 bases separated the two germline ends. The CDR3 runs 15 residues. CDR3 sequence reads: CASSYSGRPNEKLFF. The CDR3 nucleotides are TGTGCCAGCAGTTACTCGGGCAGGCCAAATGAAAAACTGTTTTTT.

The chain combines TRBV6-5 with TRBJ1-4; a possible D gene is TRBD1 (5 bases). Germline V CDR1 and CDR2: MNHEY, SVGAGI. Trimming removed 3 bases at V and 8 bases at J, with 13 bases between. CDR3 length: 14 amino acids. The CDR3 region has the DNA TGTGCCAGCAGTTATGGGGGGGTTGGCGAAAAACTGTTTTTT. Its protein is CASSYGGVGEKLFF.

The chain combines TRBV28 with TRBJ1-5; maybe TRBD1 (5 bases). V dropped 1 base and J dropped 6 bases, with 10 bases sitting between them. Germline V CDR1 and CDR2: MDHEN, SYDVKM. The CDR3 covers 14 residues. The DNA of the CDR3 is TGTGCCAGCAGTTTATTGGGGGGGACTCAGCCCCAGCATTTT. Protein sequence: CASSLLGGTQPQHF. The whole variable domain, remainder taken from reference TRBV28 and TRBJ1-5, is DVKVTQSSRYLVKRTGEKVFLECVQDMDHENMFWYRQDPGLGLRLIYFSYDVKMKEKGDIPEGYSVSREKKERFSLILESASTNQTSMYLCASSLLGGTQPQHFGDGTRLSIL.

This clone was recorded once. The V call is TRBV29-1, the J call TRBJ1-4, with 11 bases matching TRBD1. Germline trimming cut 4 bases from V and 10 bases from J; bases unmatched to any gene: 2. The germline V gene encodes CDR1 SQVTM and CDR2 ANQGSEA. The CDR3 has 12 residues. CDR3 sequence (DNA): TGCAGCGTTGGGACAGGGGGCGTAAAACTGTTTTTT. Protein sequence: CSVGTGGVKLFF.

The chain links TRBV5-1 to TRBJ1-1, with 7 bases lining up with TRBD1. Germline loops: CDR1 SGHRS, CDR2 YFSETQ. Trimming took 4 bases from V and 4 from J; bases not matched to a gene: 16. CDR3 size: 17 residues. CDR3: CASSPFRDRGMSTEAFF. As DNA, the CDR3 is TGCGCCAGCAGCCCCTTCCGGGACAGAGGGATGAGCACTGAAGCTTTCTTT.

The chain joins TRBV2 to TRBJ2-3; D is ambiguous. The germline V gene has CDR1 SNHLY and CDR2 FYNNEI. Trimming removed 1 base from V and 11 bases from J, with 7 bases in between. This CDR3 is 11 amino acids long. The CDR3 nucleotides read TGTGCCAGCAGTGAAGGGGCCCAGCAGTATTTT. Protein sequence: CASSEGAQQYF.

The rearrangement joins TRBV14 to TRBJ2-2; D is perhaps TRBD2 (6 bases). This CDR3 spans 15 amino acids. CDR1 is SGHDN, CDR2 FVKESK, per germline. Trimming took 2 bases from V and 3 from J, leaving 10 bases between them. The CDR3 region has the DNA TGTGCCAGCAGCCAACGGAGGGTAGACACCGGGGAGCTGTTTTTT. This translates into CASSQRRVDTGELFF. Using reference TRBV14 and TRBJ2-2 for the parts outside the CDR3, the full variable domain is EAGVTQFPSHSVIEKGQTVTLRCDPISGHDNLYWYRRVMGKEIKFLLHFVKESKQDESGMPNNRFLAERTGGTYSTLKVQPAELEDSGVYFCASSQRRVDTGELFFGEGSRLTVL.